This TCR beta chain was obtained from a study of CD8+ T cells in alopecia areata. CDR1 GTSNPN and CDR2 SVGIG come from the germline V gene (reference sequence). The length of the CDR3 is 14 residues. Trimming cost V 4 bases and J 3 bases; bases outside gene matches: 8. Extraction of RNA preceded its reverse transcription into cDNA, which served as the sequencing template. Generated by immunoSEQ multiplex PCR, the TCRdb table keeps only in-frame clones and is missing some. The sample lists about 260,000 clones; 50% to 75% were seen once. The treatment: oral pan-JAK inhibitor, 5-10 mg twice daily. This sample comprised CD4+ T cells sorted from blood, obtained at roughly week 52, from a patient treated with tofacitinib. The chain has TRBV30 and TRBJ1-2, with 7 bases that match TRBD1. This TCR came from a human donor with alopecia areata. CDR3 nucleotides: TGTGCCTGGAAGCCTATCGACAGGGACTATGGCTACACCTTC. Translation gives CAWKPIDRDYGYTF.